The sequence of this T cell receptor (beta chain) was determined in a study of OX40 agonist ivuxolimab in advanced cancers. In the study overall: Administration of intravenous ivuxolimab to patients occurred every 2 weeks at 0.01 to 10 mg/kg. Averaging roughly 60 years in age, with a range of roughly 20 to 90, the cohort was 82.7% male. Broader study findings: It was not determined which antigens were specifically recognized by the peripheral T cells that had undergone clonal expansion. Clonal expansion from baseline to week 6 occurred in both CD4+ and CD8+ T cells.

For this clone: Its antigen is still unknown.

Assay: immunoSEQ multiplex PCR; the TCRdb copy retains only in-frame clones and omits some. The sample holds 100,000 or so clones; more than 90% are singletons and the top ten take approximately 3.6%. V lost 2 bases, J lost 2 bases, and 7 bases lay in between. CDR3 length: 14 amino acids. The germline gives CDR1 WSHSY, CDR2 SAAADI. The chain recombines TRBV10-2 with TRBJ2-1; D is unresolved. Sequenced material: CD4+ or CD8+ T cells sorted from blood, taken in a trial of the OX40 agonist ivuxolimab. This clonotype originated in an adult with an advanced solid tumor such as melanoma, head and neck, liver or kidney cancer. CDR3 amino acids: CASSEETPYNEQFF. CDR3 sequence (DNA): TGCGCCAGCAGTGAGGAGACCCCCTACAATGAGCAGTTCTTC.